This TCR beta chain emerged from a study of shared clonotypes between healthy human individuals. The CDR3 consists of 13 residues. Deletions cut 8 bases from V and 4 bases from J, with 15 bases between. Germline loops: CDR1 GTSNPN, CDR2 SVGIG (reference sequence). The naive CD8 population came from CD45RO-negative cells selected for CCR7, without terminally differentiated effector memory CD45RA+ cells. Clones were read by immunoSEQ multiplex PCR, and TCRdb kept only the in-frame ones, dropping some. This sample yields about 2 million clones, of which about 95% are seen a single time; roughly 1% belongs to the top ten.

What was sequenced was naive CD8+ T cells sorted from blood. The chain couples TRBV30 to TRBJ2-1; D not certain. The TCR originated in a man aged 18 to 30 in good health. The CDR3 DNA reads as TGTGCCGGAGCAGAGAGCCCGTACAATGAGCAGTTCTTC. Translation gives CAGAESPYNEQFF.